Sequencing of this T cell receptor (beta chain) was carried out in a study of blood T cell repertoires in COVID-19. Across the whole study: Collection of acute and convalescent COVID-19 samples took place in the United States, Italy and Spain. Sources were T cells, B-cell-depleted T cells, or PBMCs; the material itself was cDNA or gDNA.

V was shortened by 1 base and J by 4 bases, with 8 bases between the two germline ends. The CDR3 sequence is 14 residues long. Germline V lookup: CDR1 SSHAT, CDR2 FNYEAQ (reference sequence). In the original analysis: Using reference gene primer amplification, nucleated cell counts were estimated. TCRdb's table, derived via immunoSEQ multiplex PCR, lists solely in-frame clones and lacks some. V, J and clone size reflect that table, while D and trimming were determined from the DNA. The sample includes about 99,000 clones, around 82% of them seen just once. The receptor was isolated from a human donor in a cohort sampled during active or convalescent COVID-19. Sequencing was performed on peripheral blood. The chain links TRBV7-7 to TRBJ1-3; D call uncertain. CDR3 region: CASSLGGQGNTIYF. CDR3 sequence (DNA): TGTGCCAGCAGCTTAGGAGGGCAGGGAAACACCATATATTTT.